This record looks at one T cell receptor (beta chain) sequence and its context. It lacks a known antigen. Per-base quality was not reported, and no clone a single base away is much larger than it. This sample is drawn from a study of PD-L1 blockade in urothelial cancer (dated by TCRdb to the late 2010s). For the wider study: Every patient began therapy in the mid-2010s and was given atezolizumab 1,200 mg intravenously every 3 weeks. Durable clinical benefit was achieved by nine patients and was not achieved by 20 patients. About 90% of the roughly 30 patients were males with bladder-origin urothelial cancer, and about 60% of the 29 reported a prior smoking history. Durable clinical benefit was defined as a progression-free survival longer than 6 months, and TCR features were additionally tested against progression-free survival and overall survival. The study, an exploratory multi-omic analysis, examined somatic, immune and clinical correlates of response to PD-L1 blockade with atezolizumab in urothelial cancer. Blood samples were analyzed 3 weeks after the start of treatment (second dose) and 6 weeks after the start of treatment. Blood samples yielded a median of around 150,000 T cells and tens of thousands of unique TCRs, with median clonality 0.080. Pretreatment blood TCR-seq was available for fewer than 30 patients, at least one posttreatment blood collection was obtained for around 24 patients, and tumor TCR-seq was available for around 24 patients. In the same patients who had TCR sequencing, pretreatment tumors also underwent whole exome sequencing and RNA sequencing. Pretreatment tumor samples, along with matched peripheral blood serially collected before and after atezolizumab treatment, were subjected to TCR sequencing. An ECOG performance status of 0 or 1 was recorded for the patients, and 0 to 3 prior chemotherapy regimens had been received by the patients. Overall study outcomes, separate from this receptor: Improved progression-free and overall survival was found to be associated with pretreatment peripheral blood TCR clonality below the median. Because the sample size was small (n ≈ 28) and many of the analyses were exploratory, the results are meant to be hypothesis-generating. Among patients with durable benefit, tumor-associated TCR clones showed greater expansion in peripheral blood 3 weeks after treatment started (n ≈ 22, p = 0.022).

V sheds 0 bases and J sheds 7 bases, leaving 15 bases between their ends. CDR1 and CDR2 were assigned from the germline V gene as MGHRA and YSYEKL. From its cysteine to its phenylalanine, the CDR3 spans 15 amino acids. Only the CDR3 portion is preserved as DNA: 45 bases, with reading frame beginning at the first base. The sample's time point label, in plain terms: pretreatment peripheral blood. A cohort of about 30 patients with locally advanced or metastatic urothelial carcinoma, treated at Memorial Sloan Kettering on a trial protocol, was included. Peripheral blood mononuclear cells were collected pretreatment and during treatment, with between 1 and 8 total time points obtained per patient. The Qiagen DNeasy Blood extraction kit was used to purify genomic DNA from total PBMCs and from tumor samples. PBMCs were collected pretreatment and during treatment and were isolated and stored as previously described.

To estimate absolute template abundance from read counts, synthetic TCR analog templates were spiked into each PCR. The immunoSEQ assay was used to amplify TCRbeta CDR3 regions from genomic DNA with bias-controlled V and J gene primers. Sequencing of rearranged TCRbeta segments was done at approximately 20X coverage. In the original analysis: Sequencing errors were corrected by clustering, and CDR3s were annotated against IMGT so that V, D and J genes could be assigned. Only productive TCRbeta rearrangements were used in downstream analyses, excluding out-of-frame or stop-codon sequences. Clonality was computed as one minus Shannon entropy normalized by the log of the number of unique productive sequences. Clones differing between time points or between blood and tumor were identified using Fisher's exact test with Benjamini-Hochberg correction, with an adjusted p below 0.01 applied as the threshold. In TCRdb, the immuneACCESS table is reduced to in-frame sequences with V and J assigned. These tables do not hold every clone; where another copy was compared, an unresolved V gene accounts for under half, and the others remain unexplained. The DNA gave D and trimming, while V, J and clone size come from that table. Recorded for this sample are tens of thousands of clones; 75% to 90% of them occurred a single time. The leading ten clones occupy 1.6% of the sample.

The TCR comes from a man between 65 and 85 years old with urothelial cancer. The material sequenced was PBMCs, taken around atezolizumab (anti-PD-L1) treatment. This sequence uses TRBV4-1 and TRBJ1-2, with TRBD1 perhaps the D gene, on 5 matching bases. CDR3 loop: CASSQETAGYGGYTF. The DNA sequence is as follows: TGCGCCAGCAGCCAAGAAACGGCAGGGTACGGTGGCTACACCTTC.